This T cell receptor beta chain was sequenced during a study of blood T cell repertoires in COVID-19. Study background: Sites in the United States, Italy and Spain provided acute and convalescent COVID-19 samples. The cDNA or gDNA used as material had been derived from T cells, B-cell-depleted T cells, or PBMCs.

The authors' processing: Nucleated cell counts were estimated from reference gene primer amplification. This table comes from immunoSEQ multiplex PCR, and its TCRdb copy is limited to in-frame clones, with some not included. The D gene and trimming were derived from the DNA, and the V and J assignments and clone size from that table. Among approximately 290,000 clones listed, approximately 90% were seen once. V dropped 4 bases and J dropped 8; count of bases not matched to a gene: 7. The CDR3 totals 13 residues. From germline, CDR1 is SGHNT and CDR2 YENEEA. The rearrangement uses TRBV11-3 and TRBJ1-1; the match to TRBD1 covers 7 bases. The sequence came from a man younger than 45 with acute or convalescent COVID-19. Sequenced sample: peripheral blood. This CDR3 is CASSSTPTGEAFF. Written as DNA, the CDR3 is TGTGCCAGCAGCTCTACTCCGACAGGGGAAGCTTTCTTT.